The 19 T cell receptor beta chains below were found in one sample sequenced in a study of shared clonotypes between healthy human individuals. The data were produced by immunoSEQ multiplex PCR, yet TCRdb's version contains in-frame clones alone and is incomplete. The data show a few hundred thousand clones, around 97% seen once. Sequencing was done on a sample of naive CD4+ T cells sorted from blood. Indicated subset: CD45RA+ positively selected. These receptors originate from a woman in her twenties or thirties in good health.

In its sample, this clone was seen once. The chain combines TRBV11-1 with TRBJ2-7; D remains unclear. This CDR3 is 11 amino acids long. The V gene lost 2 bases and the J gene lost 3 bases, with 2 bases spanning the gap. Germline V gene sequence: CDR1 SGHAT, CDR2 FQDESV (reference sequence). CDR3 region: CASSLHYEQYF. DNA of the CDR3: TGTGCCAGCAGCTTACACTACGAGCAGTACTTC.

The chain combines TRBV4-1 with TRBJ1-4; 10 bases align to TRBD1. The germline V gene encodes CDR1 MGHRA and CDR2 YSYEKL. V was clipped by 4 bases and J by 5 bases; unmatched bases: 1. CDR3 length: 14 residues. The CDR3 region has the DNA TGCGCCAGCAGCCGGGACAGGGGAAATGAAAAACTGTTTTTT. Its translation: CASSRDRGNEKLFF.

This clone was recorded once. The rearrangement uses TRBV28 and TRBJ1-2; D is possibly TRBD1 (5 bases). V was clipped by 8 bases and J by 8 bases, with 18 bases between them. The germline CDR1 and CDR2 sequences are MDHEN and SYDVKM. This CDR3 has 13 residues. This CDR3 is CASGGTDRAGYTF. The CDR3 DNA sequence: TGTGCCAGCGGGGGGACCGACCGGGCGGGCTACACCTTC.

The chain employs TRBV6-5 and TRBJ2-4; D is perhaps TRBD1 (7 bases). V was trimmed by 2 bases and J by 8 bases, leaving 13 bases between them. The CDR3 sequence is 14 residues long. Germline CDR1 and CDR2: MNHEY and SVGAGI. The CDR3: CASSYLGRGDIQYF. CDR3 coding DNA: TGTGCCAGCAGTTACCTAGGCAGGGGGGACATTCAGTACTTC.

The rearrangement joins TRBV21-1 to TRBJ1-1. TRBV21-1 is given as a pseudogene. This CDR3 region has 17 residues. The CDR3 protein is CASSIWDGIQKDTEAFF. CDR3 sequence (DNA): TGTGCCAGCAGCATTTGGGATGGTATCCAGAAGGACACTGAAGCTTTCTTT.

The CDR3 coding sequence is TGTGCCAGCAGTTTAGCCGGGACTAGGCCCTCCTACGAGCAGTACTTC. Protein product: CASSLAGTRPSYEQYF. The rearrangement links TRBV28 to TRBJ2-7; 8 positions match TRBD2. This CDR3 spans 16 amino acids. V shed 2 bases, J shed 0 bases, and the junction held 6 bases outside the gene matches. Germline lookup yields CDR1 MDHEN and CDR2 SYDVKM.

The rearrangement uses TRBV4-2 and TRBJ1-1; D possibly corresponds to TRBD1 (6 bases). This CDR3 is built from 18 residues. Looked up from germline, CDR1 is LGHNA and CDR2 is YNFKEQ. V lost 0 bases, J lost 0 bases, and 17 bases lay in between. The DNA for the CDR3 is TGTGCCAGCAGCCAAGAAAGGGGACACCAAACCATGAACACTGAAGCTTTCTTT. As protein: CASSQERGHQTMNTEAFF.

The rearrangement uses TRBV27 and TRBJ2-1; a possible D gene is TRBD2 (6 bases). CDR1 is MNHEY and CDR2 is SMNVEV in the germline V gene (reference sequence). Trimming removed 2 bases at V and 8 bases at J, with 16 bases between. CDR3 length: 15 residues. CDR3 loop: CASSLGDSSVDEQFF. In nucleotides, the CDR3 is TGTGCCAGCAGTTTAGGGGACTCGTCTGTAGATGAGCAGTTCTTC.

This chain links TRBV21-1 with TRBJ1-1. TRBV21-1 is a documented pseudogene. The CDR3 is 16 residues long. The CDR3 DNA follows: TGTGCCAGCAGCAAAGAAGTTCGGGGGACAACCACTGAAGCTTTCTTT. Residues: CASSKEVRGTTTEAFF.

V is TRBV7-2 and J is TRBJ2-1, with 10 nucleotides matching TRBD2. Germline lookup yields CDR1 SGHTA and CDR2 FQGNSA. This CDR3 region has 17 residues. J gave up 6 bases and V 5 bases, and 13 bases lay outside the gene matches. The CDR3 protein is CASSRNRASGRGNEQFF. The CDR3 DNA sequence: TGTGCCAGCAGCCGAAATCGGGCTAGCGGGAGAGGCAATGAGCAGTTCTTC.

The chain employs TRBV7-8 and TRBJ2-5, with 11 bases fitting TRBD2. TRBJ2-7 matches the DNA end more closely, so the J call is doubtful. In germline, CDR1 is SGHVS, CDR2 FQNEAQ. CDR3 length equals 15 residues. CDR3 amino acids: CASRPGTSGSYEQYF. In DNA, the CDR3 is TGTGCCAGCAGACCCGGGACTAGCGGATCCTACGAGCAGTACTTC.

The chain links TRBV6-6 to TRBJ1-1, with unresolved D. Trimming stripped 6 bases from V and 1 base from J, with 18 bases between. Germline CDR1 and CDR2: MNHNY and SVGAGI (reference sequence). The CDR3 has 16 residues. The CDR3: CASSDPGRVRNTEAFF. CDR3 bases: TGTGCCAGCAGCGACCCCGGTAGGGTGAGGAACACTGAAGCTTTCTTT.

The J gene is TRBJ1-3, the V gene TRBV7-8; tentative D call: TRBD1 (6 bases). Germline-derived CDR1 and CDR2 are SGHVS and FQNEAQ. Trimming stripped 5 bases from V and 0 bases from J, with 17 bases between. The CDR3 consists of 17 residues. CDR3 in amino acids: CASSDLQGDSSGNTIYF. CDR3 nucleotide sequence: TGTGCCAGCAGCGATCTACAGGGAGATTCCTCTGGAAACACCATATATTTT.

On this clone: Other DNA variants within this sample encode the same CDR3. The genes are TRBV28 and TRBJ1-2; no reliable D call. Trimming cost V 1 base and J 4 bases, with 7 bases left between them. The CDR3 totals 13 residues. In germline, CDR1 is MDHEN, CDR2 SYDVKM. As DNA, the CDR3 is TGTGCCAGCAGTTTATCTGGGAGCTATGGCTACACCTTC. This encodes CASSLSGSYGYTF.

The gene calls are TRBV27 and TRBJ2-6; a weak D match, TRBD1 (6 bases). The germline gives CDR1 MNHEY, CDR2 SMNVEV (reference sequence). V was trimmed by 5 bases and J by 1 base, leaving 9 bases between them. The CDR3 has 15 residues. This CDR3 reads CASSSTGSGANVLTF. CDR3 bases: TGTGCCAGCAGTAGCACAGGGTCTGGGGCCAACGTCCTGACTTTC.

CDR3 in DNA: TGTGCCAGCAGCCTAGGGACAGATTACATAGAGCAGTACTTC. This codes for CASSLGTDYIEQYF. V usage is TRBV28 and J usage is TRBJ2-7; TRBD1 matches 7 bases. There are 14 residues in the CDR3. V shed 6 bases, J shed 7 bases, and the junction held 12 bases outside the gene matches. Looked up from germline, CDR1 is MDHEN and CDR2 is SYDVKM.

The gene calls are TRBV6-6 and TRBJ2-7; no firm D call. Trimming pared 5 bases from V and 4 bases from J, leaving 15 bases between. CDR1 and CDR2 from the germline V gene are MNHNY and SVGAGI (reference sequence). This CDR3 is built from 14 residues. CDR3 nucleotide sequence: TGTGCCAGCAGTATAGGCCAGAACTTTTACGAGCAGTACTTC. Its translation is CASSIGQNFYEQYF.

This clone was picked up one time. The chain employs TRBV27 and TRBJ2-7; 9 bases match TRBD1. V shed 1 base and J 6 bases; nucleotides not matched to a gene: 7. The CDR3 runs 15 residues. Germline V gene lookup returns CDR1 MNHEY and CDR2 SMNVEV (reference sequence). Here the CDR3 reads CASSLWGQGLSEQYF. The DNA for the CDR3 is TGTGCCAGCAGTTTATGGGGACAGGGCTTGAGCGAGCAGTACTTC.

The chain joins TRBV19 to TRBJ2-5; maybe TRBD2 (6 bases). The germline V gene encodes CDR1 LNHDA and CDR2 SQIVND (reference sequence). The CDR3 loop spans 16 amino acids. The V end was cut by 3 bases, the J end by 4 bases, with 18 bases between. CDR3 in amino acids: CASSIRAGGGGETQYF. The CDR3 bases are TGTGCCAGTAGTATTAGAGCGGGTGGGGGAGGAGAGACCCAGTACTTC.